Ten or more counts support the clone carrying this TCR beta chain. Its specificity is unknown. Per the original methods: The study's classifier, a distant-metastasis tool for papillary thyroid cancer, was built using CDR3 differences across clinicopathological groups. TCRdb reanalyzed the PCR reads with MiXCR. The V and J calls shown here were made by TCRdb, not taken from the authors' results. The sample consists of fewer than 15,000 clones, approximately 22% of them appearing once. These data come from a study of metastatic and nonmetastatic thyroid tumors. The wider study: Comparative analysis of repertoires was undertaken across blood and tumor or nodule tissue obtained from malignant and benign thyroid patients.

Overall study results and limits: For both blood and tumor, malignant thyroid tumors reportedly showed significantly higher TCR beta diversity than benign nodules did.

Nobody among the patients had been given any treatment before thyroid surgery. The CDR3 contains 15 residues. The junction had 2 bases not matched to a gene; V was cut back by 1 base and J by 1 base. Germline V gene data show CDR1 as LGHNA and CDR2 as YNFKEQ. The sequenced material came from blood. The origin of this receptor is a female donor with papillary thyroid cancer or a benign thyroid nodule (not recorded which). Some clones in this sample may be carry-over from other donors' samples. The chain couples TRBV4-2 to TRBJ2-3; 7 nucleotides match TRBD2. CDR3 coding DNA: TGTGCCAGCAGCCAAGGCGGGAGCGGCACAGATACGCAGTATTTT. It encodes CASSQGGSGTDTQYF.